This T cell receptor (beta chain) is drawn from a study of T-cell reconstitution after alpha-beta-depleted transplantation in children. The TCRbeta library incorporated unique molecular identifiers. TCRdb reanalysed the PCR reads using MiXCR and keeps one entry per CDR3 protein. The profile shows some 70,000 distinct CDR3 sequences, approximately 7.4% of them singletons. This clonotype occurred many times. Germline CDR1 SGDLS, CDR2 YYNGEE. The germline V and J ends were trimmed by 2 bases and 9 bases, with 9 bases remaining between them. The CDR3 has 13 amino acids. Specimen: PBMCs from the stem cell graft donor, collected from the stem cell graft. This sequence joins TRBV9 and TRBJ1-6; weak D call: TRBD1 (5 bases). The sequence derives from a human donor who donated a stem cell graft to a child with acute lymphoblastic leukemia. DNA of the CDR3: TGTGCCAGCAGCGTGGCAGGGCGTTCACCCCTCCACTTT. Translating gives CASSVAGRSPLHF.